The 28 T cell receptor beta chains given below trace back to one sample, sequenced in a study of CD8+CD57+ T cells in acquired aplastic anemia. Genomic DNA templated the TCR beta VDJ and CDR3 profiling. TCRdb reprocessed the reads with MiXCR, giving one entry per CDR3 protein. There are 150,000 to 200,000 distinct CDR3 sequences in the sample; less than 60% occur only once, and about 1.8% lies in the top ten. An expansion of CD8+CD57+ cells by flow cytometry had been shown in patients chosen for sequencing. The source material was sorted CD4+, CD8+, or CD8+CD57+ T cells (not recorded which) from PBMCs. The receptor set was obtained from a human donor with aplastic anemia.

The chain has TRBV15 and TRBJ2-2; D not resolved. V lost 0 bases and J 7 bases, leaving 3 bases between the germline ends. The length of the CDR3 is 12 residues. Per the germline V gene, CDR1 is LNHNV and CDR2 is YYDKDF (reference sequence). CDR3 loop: CATSRDFGELFF. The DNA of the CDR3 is TGTGCCACCAGCAGAGATTTCGGGGAGCTGTTTTTT.

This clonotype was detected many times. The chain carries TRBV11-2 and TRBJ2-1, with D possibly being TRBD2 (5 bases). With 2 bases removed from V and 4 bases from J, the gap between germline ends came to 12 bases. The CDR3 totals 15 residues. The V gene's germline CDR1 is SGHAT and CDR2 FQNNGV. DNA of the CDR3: TGTGCCAGCAGCTTACTGGCGGGCCCATACAATGAGCAGTTCTTC. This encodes CASSLLAGPYNEQFF.

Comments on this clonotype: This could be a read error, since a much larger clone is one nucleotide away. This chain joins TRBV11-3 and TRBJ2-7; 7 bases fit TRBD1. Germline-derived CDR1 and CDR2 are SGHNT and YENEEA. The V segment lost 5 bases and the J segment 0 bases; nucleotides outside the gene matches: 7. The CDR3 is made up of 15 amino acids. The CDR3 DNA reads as TGTGCCAGCAGCAGGAGACAGGGATTCTCCTACGAGCAGTACTTC. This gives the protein CASSRRQGFSYEQYF.

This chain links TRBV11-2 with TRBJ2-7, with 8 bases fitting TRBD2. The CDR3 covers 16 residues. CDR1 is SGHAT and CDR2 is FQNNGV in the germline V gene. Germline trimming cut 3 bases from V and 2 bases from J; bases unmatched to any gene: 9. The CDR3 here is CASSLRRGGAPYEQYF. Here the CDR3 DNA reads TGTGCCAGCAGCTTGCGTCGGGGGGGAGCCCCCTACGAGCAGTACTTC.

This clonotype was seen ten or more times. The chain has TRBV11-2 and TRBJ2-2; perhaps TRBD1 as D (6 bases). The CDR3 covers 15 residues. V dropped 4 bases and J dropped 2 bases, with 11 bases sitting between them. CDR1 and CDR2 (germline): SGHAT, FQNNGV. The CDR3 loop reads CASSSRTVNTGELFF. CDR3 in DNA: TGTGCCAGCAGCTCAAGGACAGTCAACACCGGGGAGCTGTTTTTT.

The CDR3 loop reads CASSFTRTEAFF. For the CDR3, the DNA is TGTGCCAGCAGCTTTACCAGGACTGAAGCTTTCTTT. The V and J genes are TRBV5-6 and TRBJ1-1; D is unresolved. Germline assignment: CDR1 SGHDT and CDR2 YYEEEE. CDR3 length: 12 amino acids. The ends were cut back, 2 bases at V and 5 bases at J, with 7 bases in the middle.

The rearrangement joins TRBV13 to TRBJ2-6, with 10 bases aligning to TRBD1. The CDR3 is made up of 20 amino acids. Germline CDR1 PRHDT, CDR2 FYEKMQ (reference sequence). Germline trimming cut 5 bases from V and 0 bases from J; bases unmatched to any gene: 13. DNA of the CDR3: TGTGCCAGCAGCCCCCGAAGAGGGACAGGGGCGATCTCTGGGGCCAACGTCCTGACTTTC. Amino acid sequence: CASSPRRGTGAISGANVLTF.

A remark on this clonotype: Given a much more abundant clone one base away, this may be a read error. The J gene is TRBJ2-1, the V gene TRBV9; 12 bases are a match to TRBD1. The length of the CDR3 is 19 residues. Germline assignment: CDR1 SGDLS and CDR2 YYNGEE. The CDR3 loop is CASSVGGRGTGGRYNEQLF. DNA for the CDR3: TGTGCCAGCAGCGTAGGAGGCAGAGGGACAGGGGGCCGCTACAATGAGCAGCTCTTT.

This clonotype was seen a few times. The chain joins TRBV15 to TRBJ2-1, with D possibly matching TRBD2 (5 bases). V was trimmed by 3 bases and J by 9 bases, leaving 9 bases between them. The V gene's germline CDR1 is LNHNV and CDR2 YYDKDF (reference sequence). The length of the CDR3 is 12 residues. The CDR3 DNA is TGTGCCACCAGCAGTGAACGGGGTGAGCAGTTCTTC. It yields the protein CATSSERGEQFF.

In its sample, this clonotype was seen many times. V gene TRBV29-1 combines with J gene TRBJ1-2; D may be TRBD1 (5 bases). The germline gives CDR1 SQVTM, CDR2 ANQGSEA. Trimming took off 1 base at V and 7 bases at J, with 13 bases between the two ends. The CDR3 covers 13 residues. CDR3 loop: CSVEGDGGGGYTF. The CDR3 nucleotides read TGCAGCGTTGAAGGGGACGGGGGGGGTGGCTACACCTTC.

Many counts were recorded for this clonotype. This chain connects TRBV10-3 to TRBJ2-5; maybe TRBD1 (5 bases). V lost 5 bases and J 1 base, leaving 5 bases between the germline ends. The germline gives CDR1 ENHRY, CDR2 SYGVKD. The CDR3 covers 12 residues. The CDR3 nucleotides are TGTGCCATCAGTAGGGGCCAAGAGACCCAGTACTTC. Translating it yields CAISRGQETQYF.

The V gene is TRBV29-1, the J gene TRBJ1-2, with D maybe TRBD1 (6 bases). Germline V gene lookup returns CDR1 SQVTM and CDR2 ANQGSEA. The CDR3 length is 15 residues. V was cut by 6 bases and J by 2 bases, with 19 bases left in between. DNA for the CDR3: TGCAGCGTGGGAAAGGGGGGGGAAGGCAACTATGGCTACACCTTC. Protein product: CSVGKGGEGNYGYTF.

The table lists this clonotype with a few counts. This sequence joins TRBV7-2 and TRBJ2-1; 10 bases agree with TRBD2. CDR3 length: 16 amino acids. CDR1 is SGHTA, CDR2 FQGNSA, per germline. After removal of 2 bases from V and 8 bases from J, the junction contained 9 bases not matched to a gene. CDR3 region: CASSLPPSGSFDEQFF. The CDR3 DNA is TGTGCCAGCAGCTTACCGCCTAGCGGGAGTTTCGATGAGCAGTTCTTC. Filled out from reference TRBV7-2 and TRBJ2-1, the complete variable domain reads GAGVSQSPSNKVTEKGKDVELRCDPISGHTALYWYRQSLGQGLEFLIYFQGNSAPDKSGLPSDRFSAERTGGSVSTLTIQRTQQEDSAVYLCASSLPPSGSFDEQFFGPGTRLTVL.

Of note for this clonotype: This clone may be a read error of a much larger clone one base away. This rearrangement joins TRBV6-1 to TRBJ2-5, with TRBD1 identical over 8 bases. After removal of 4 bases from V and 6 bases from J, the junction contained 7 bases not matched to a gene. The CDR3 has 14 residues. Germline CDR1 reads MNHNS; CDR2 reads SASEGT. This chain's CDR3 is CASSGTGGAKTQYF. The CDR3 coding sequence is TGTGCCAGCAGTGGAACAGGGGGAGCGAAGACCCAGTACTTC.

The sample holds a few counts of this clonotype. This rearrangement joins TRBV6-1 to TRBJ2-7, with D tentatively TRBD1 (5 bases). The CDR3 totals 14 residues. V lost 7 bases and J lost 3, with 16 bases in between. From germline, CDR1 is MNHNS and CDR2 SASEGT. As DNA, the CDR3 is TGTGCCAGCAAAACGGACAAAACGGTCTACGAGCAGTACTTC. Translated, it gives CASKTDKTVYEQYF.

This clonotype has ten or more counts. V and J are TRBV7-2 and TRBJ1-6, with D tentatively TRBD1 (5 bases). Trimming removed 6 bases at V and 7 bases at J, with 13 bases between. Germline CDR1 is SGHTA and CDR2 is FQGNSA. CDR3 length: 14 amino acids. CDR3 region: CASSTPGQNSPLHF. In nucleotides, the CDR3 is TGTGCCAGCAGTACTCCGGGGCAAAATTCACCCCTCCACTTT.

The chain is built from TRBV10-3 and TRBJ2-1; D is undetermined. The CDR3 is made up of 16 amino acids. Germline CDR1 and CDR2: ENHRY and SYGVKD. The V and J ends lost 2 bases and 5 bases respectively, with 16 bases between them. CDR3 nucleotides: TGTGCCATCAGTGAGAGAATGGACGGCCCAGACAATGAGCAGTTCTTC. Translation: CAISERMDGPDNEQFF.

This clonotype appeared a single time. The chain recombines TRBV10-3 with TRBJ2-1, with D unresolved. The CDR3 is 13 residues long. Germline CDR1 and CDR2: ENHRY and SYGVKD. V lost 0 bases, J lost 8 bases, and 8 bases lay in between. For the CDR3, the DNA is TGTGCCATCAGTGAGTCCGGATTCTATGAGCAGTTCTTC. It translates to CAISESGFYEQFF.

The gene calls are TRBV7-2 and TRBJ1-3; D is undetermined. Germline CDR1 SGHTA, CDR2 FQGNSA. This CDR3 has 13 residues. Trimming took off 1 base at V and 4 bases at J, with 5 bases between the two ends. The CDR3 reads CASSLGVGNTIYF. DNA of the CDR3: TGTGCCAGCAGCTTAGGCGTAGGAAACACCATATATTTT. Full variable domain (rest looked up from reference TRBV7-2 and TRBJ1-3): GAGVSQSPSNKVTEKGKDVELRCDPISGHTALYWYRQSLGQGLEFLIYFQGNSAPDKSGLPSDRFSAERTGGSVSTLTIQRTQQEDSAVYLCASSLGVGNTIYFGEGSWLTVV.

The CDR3: CASSQSSTMDYGYTF. CDR3 coding DNA: TGCGCCAGCAGCCAGTCATCTACCATGGACTATGGCTACACCTTC. The chain links TRBV4-3 to TRBJ1-2; D remains unclear. CDR3 length: 15 amino acids. The V gene's germline CDR1 is LGHNA and CDR2 YSLEER. V was shortened by 3 bases and J by 3 bases, with 14 bases between the two germline ends.

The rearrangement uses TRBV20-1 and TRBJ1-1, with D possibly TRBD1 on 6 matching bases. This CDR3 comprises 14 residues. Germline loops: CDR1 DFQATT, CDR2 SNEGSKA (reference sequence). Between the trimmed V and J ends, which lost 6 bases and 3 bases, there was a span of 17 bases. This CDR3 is CSARRADSDTEAFF. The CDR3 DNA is TGCAGTGCACGACGAGCGGACAGTGACACTGAAGCTTTCTTT.

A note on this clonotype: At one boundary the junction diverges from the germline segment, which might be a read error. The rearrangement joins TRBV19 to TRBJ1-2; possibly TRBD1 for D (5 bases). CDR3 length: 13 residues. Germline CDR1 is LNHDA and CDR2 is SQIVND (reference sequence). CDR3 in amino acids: CASTSRGRNGYSF. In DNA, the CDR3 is TGTGCCAGTACATCTAGGGGACGGAATGGCTACAGCTTC. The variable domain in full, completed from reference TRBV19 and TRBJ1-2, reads DGGITQSPKYLFRKEGQNVTLSCEQNLNHDAMYWYRQDPGQGLRLIYYSQIVNDFQKGDIAEGYSVSREKKESFPLTVTSAQKNPTAFYLCASTSRGRNGYSFGSGTRLTVV.

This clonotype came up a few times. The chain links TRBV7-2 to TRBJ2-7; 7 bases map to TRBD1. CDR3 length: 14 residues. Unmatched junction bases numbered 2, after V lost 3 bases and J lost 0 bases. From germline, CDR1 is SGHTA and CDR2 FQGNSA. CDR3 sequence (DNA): TGTGCCAGCAGCTTTGGGACAGTCTCCTACGAGCAGTACTTC. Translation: CASSFGTVSYEQYF. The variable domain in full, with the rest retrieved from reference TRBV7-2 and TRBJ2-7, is GAGVSQSPSNKVTEKGKDVELRCDPISGHTALYWYRQSLGQGLEFLIYFQGNSAPDKSGLPSDRFSAERTGGSVSTLTIQRTQQEDSAVYLCASSFGTVSYEQYFGPGTRLTVT.

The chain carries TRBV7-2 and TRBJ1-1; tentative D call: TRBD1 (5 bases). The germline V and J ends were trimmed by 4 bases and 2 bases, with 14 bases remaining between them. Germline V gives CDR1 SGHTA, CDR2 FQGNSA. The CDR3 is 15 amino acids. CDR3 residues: CASSSTGDGNTEAFF. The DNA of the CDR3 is TGTGCCAGCAGCTCCACCGGGGACGGTAACACTGAAGCTTTCTTT.

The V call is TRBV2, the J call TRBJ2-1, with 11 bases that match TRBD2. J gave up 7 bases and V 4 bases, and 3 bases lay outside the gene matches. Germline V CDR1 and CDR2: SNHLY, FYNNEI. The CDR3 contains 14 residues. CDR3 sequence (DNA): TGTGCCAGCAGTGGTCCTAGCGGGGGGAATGAGCAGTTCTTC. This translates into CASSGPSGGNEQFF.

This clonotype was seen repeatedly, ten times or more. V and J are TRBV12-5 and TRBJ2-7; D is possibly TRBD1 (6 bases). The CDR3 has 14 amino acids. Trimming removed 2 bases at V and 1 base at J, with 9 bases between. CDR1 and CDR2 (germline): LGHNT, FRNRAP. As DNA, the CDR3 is TGTGCTAGTGGTTTGTACAGGGTATCCTACGAGCAGTACTTC. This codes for CASGLYRVSYEQYF. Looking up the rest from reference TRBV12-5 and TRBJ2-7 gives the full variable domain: DARVTQTPRHKVTEMGQEVTMRCQPILGHNTVFWYRQTMMQGLELLAYFRNRAPLDDSGMPKDRFSAEMPDATLATLKIQPSEPRDSAVYFCASGLYRVSYEQYFGPGTRLTVT.

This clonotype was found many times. The CDR3 region has the DNA TGCAGTGCTAGTGTACGCGGGCGGGAGACCCAGTACTTC. It yields the protein CSASVRGRETQYF. V gene TRBV20-1 combines with J gene TRBJ2-5, with a tentative D call TRBD2 (5 bases). Germline-derived CDR1 and CDR2 are DFQATT and SNEGSKA (reference sequence). This CDR3 is built from 13 residues. The V end lost 3 bases, the J end lost 5 bases, and 13 bases lay between the germline ends.

The CDR3 region is CASSAYSQTAYGYTF. The CDR3 coding sequence is TGCGCCAGCAGCGCTTACTCTCAGACGGCCTATGGCTACACCTTC. The V and J genes are TRBV5-1 and TRBJ1-2, with unresolved D. This CDR3 is 15 amino acids long. Deletions cut 4 bases from V and 4 bases from J, with 17 bases between. CDR1 and CDR2 (germline): SGHRS, YFSETQ.